This is a list of T cell receptor beta chains from one sample in a study of T cells after yellow fever vaccination. TCRdb reanalysed the 5' RACE reads using MiXCR and keeps one entry per CDR3 protein. The data show some 420,000 distinct CDR3 sequences, with around 20% seen just once and 15% to 20% held by the top ten. The material sequenced was PBMCs, taken before the yellow fever booster vaccination. The receptors shown here come from a man aged 18 to 30 who received the YFV17D yellow fever vaccine. Each CDR3 is given with its conserved first and last residue. Each record gives: D gene, J gene, V gene, clone size, CDR3 DNA, CDR3 protein. D genes are given only for firm matches. Only some rows state a clone size, as once, few, many or a class for expanded clones.

d_gene: -; j_gene: TRBJ1-6; v_gene: TRBV6-5; abundance: few; CDR3nt: TGTGCCAGCAGTTTACAGGGTCGAGAATCACCCCTCCACTTT; CDR3aa: CASSLQGRESPLHF
d_gene: -; j_gene: TRBJ2-3; v_gene: TRBV20-1; abundance: -; CDR3nt: TGCAGTGCTAGGAATACTAGTCTACATACGCAGTATTTT; CDR3aa: CSARNTSLHTQYF
d_gene: -; j_gene: TRBJ2-5; v_gene: TRBV7-9; abundance: -; CDR3nt: TGTGCCAGCAGCTTAACGCTTGCGGGGTCGTTGGGAGAGACCCAGTACTTC; CDR3aa: CASSLTLAGSLGETQYF
d_gene: -; j_gene: TRBJ2-5; v_gene: TRBV5-1; abundance: few; CDR3nt: TGCGCCAGCAGTATGGAGGGCGGGGAGACCCAGTACTTC; CDR3aa: CASSMEGGETQYF
d_gene: -; j_gene: TRBJ1-2; v_gene: TRBV29-1; abundance: -; CDR3nt: TGCAGCGTTGAAGGGGCAGAACCTGGCAACTATGGCTACACCTTC; CDR3aa: CSVEGAEPGNYGYTF
d_gene: -; j_gene: TRBJ2-1; v_gene: TRBV4-1; abundance: many; CDR3nt: TGCGCCAGCAGCCACCCGGTGGTAGCGGCCTACAATGAGCAGTTCTTC; CDR3aa: CASSHPVVAAYNEQFF
d_gene: -; j_gene: TRBJ2-3; v_gene: TRBV10-3; abundance: few; CDR3nt: TGTGCCATCAGTGAGTCGACGGAGTCATGGGCAGATACGCAGTATTTT; CDR3aa: CAISESTESWADTQYF
d_gene: -; j_gene: TRBJ2-5; v_gene: TRBV18; abundance: -; CDR3nt: TGTGCCAGCTCCCCCATCAGATCCGAGGAGACCCAGTACTTC; CDR3aa: CASSPIRSEETQYF
d_gene: TRBD2; j_gene: TRBJ2-4; v_gene: TRBV7-2; abundance: few; CDR3nt: TGTGCCAGCAGCCCGGGAGGGGCGGGGTCAGCCAAAAACATTCAGTACTTC; CDR3aa: CASSPGGAGSAKNIQYF
d_gene: -; j_gene: TRBJ1-6; v_gene: TRBV28; abundance: once; CDR3nt: TGTGCCAGCAGTCTAGGGTACGCCTATAATTCACCCCTCCACTTT; CDR3aa: CASSLGYAYNSPLHF